This T cell receptor (beta chain) appears in the sequencing data of a study of shared clonotypes between healthy human individuals. Trimming took 1 base from V and 5 from J; bases not matched to a gene: 7. CDR3 length: 16 amino acids. Germline V lookup: CDR1 MNHNY, CDR2 SVGAGI (reference sequence). Comment on this clone: Its matching antigen is unknown.

Regarding the study as a whole: What naive subsets generally showed was a larger estimated richness than memory subsets showed. It was the few donors that limited the genetic and exposure-history diversity represented. It was only blood that was sampled, and tissue repertoires likely differ.

Researchers ran the assay at a deep level. Clones were sequenced by immunoSEQ multiplex PCR, and TCRdb holds only the in-frame ones, with some missing. This repertoire shows roughly 2,500,000 clones, roughly 93% found once; its top ten account for 0.36%. The chain joins TRBV6-6 to TRBJ2-3; 9 positions match TRBD2. The clonotype comes from a man between 18 and 35 years old in good health. Some clones in this sample may be carry-over from other donors' samples. Specimen: naive CD4+ T cells from PBMCs. Sample subset: CD45RA+ positively selected. The CDR3 DNA reads as TGTGCCAGCAGTTACTTTCCAGCGGGAGGTCGAGATACGCAGTATTTT. Translating it yields CASSYFPAGGRDTQYF.